One sample yielded the 31 T cell receptor beta chains listed below, sequenced in a study of blood T cells in healthy people across ages. Primers used in a second PCR of roughly 6 to 11 cycles were a sample-barcoded 5' primer and a J-beta primer mix. One entry per CDR3 protein, called by TCRdb with MiXCR from the 5' RACE reads. The sample contains 850,000 to 1,100,000 distinct CDR3 sequences, under 40% of which appear only once. Sequenced input: blood. All receptors derive from a man between 18 and 35 years old in good health.

The sample holds many counts of this clonotype. The V call is TRBV12-3 or TRBV12-4, the J call TRBJ2-3; 10 positions match TRBD1. The ends lost 5 bases at V and 2 bases at J; junction bases unmatched: 4. The CDR3 runs to 15 residues. DNA of the CDR3: TGTGCCAGCAGTCCGGGACAGGGGAACACAGATACGCAGTATTTT. Amino acid sequence: CASSPGQGNTDTQYF.

This clonotype has only a few counts. The chain employs TRBV2 and TRBJ1-1; the match to TRBD1 covers 7 bases. Germline trimming cut 1 base from V and 8 bases from J; bases unmatched to any gene: 7. This CDR3 comprises 14 residues. Germline assignment: CDR1 SNHLY and CDR2 FYNNEI. The CDR3, as DNA: TGTGCCAGCAGTGAAGGGACAGGCTTTTGGGAAGCTTTCTTT. Protein: CASSEGTGFWEAFF.

This clonotype appeared a single time. The chain links TRBV20-1 to TRBJ2-7; D is unclear. Germline CDR1 DFQATT, CDR2 SNEGSKA (reference sequence). The V end lost 4 bases, the J end lost 1 base, and 5 bases lay between the germline ends. There are 11 residues in the CDR3. CDR3 DNA sequence: TGCAGTGCTACCCCATCCTACGAGCAGTACTTC. It is translated as CSATPSYEQYF.

As for this clonotype: At one end the junction does not follow the germline gene, possibly because of a read error. The chain joins TRBV10-2 to TRBJ1-3; no reliable D call. CDR3 length: 15 residues. Germline-derived CDR1 and CDR2 are WSHSY and SAAADI. As DNA, the CDR3 is TGCGCCAGCATGGGCCGACCGGAGACTGGAAACGCCATATATTTT. Its protein product is CASMGRPETGNAIYF.

The V gene is TRBV6-2 or TRBV6-3, the J gene TRBJ1-1; D is unclear. The CDR3 is made up of 14 amino acids. Trimming took 5 bases from V and 1 from J, leaving 11 bases between them. The germline CDR1 and CDR2 sequences are MNHEY and SVGEGT. The CDR3 coding sequence is TGTGCCAGCAGTCATTCTCGAAGGAACACTGAAGCTTTCTTT. This translates into CASSHSRRNTEAFF.

The chain carries TRBV5-1 and TRBJ2-3; D possibly corresponds to TRBD2 (6 bases). Germline loops: CDR1 SGHRS, CDR2 YFSETQ. V was clipped by 4 bases and J by 0 bases, with 18 bases between them. This CDR3 region has 17 residues. The CDR3 bases are TGCGCCAGCAGCCAGAGGTGGAGCGGGCTTAGCACAGATACGCAGTATTTT. Translated: CASSQRWSGLSTDTQYF.

This rearrangement joins TRBV12-3 or TRBV12-4 to TRBJ2-3; 7 positions match TRBD1. This CDR3 has 15 residues. Trimming took 6 bases from V and 4 from J; bases not matched to a gene: 10. The CDR3 nucleotides are TGTGCCAGCAGACCCGGGACAGTGAGAGCAGATACGCAGTATTTT. Its translation is CASRPGTVRADTQYF.

The chain couples TRBV12-3 or TRBV12-4 to TRBJ2-7; 11 bases map to TRBD2. Trimming took 7 bases from V and 2 from J; bases not matched to a gene: 10. The CDR3 is made up of 16 amino acids. The CDR3 bases are TGTGCCAGCACTTTTAGCGGGGGGGCGAGGACCTACGAGCAGTACTTC. The encoded protein is CASTFSGGARTYEQYF.

The chain uses TRBV27 and TRBJ2-7; 8 bases are a match to TRBD1. This CDR3 is 15 amino acids long. V shed 5 bases and J 0 bases; nucleotides not matched to a gene: 6. Germline lookup yields CDR1 MNHEY and CDR2 SMNVEV (reference sequence). DNA for the CDR3: TGTGCCAGCAGTCACAGGGGGGCTAGCTCCTACGAGCAGTACTTC. Encoded protein: CASSHRGASSYEQYF.

Many counts were recorded for this clonotype. The chain employs TRBV27 and TRBJ1-2; D is undetermined. Trimming cost V 0 bases and J 4 bases, with 6 bases left between them. The germline V gene has CDR1 MNHEY and CDR2 SMNVEV (reference sequence). The CDR3 is made up of 13 amino acids. Written as DNA, the CDR3 is TGTGCCAGCAGTTTATCTCACAGCTATGGCTACACCTTC. It codes for CASSLSHSYGYTF.

J is TRBJ2-7 and V is TRBV18; D not resolved. The germline CDR1 and CDR2 sequences are KGHSH and LQKENI. This CDR3 has 13 amino acids. Trimming stripped 4 bases from V and 5 bases from J, with 12 bases between. DNA of the CDR3: TGTGCCAGCTCACGACCCCCCATCCACGAGCAGTACTTC. Translated: CASSRPPIHEQYF.

In the case of this clonotype: One end of the junction fails to match germline, which may point to a read error. V is TRBV7-8 and J is TRBJ2-3; no reliable D call. CDR1 and CDR2 from the germline V gene are SGHVS and FQNEAQ. CDR3 size: 13 residues. CDR3 in DNA: TGTGCCAGCAGCTTAGGCAGCACAGATACGCGGTATTTT. It translates to CASSLGSTDTRYF.

This clonotype was picked up a small number of times. A much bigger clone sits one base away, suggesting this may be a read error. The V gene is TRBV7-2, the J gene TRBJ1-2, with D perhaps matching TRBD1 (5 bases). V dropped 4 bases and J dropped 1 base, with 7 bases sitting between them. Germline lookup yields CDR1 SGHTA and CDR2 FQGNSA. This CDR3 has 13 residues. The CDR3 loop reads CASSSDINYGYTF. As DNA, the CDR3 is TGTGCCAGCAGCTCGGACATTAACTATGGCTACACCTTC.

This clonotype was detected only a few times. The chain uses TRBV27 and TRBJ1-1, with 7 bases identical to TRBD1. Germline CDR1 is MNHEY and CDR2 is SMNVEV (reference sequence). CDR3 size: 15 residues. V lost 5 bases and J lost 4; bases outside the gene matches: 10. DNA of the CDR3: TGTGCCAGCAGTCCACCCGACAGGGCGGGCACTGAAGCTTTCTTT. Translation gives CASSPPDRAGTEAFF.

V and J are TRBV5-5 and TRBJ1-2; D is undetermined. The CDR3 has 15 amino acids. Deletions cut 3 bases from V and 10 bases from J, with 22 bases between. Germline V gene data show CDR1 as SGHKS and CDR2 as YYEKEE (reference sequence). CDR3: CASSSIQSAARDYTF. In DNA form, the CDR3 reads TGTGCCAGCAGCTCCATTCAATCAGCGGCCCGCGACTACACCTTC.

The gene calls are TRBV21-1 and TRBJ2-4; TRBD1 was called by the table and not checked on the DNA. TRBV21-1 represents a pseudogene. This CDR3 comprises 17 residues. The CDR3 nucleotides read TGTGCCAGCAGCATCCTAACAGGTCCTCTAGCCAAAAACATTCAGTACTTC. Amino acids: CASSILTGPLAKNIQYF.

There are a few counts of this clonotype. This chain joins TRBV20-1 and TRBJ1-2, with D tentatively TRBD1 (5 bases). With 1 base removed from V and 2 bases from J, the gap between germline ends came to 17 bases. CDR3 length: 16 residues. Germline V gene sequence: CDR1 DFQATT, CDR2 SNEGSKA (reference sequence). The CDR3 is CSARALIGELNYGYTF. Here the CDR3 DNA reads TGCAGTGCTAGAGCATTAATAGGGGAGCTAAACTATGGCTACACCTTC.

The genes are TRBV7-9 and TRBJ1-1; D is ambiguous. Looked up from germline, CDR1 is SEHNR and CDR2 is FQNEAQ (reference sequence). The V end lost 2 bases, the J end lost 0 bases, and 10 bases lay between the germline ends. This CDR3 contains 15 residues. CDR3 protein: CASSLNAILNTEAFF. In DNA form, the CDR3 reads TGTGCCAGCAGCTTAAATGCCATACTGAACACTGAAGCTTTCTTT.

The chain combines TRBV9 with TRBJ1-2; 8 positions agree with TRBD1. The CDR3 has 12 amino acids. The germline V gene encodes CDR1 SGDLS and CDR2 YYNGEE. Trimming took 10 bases from V and 3 from J; bases not matched to a gene: 5. The CDR3 region has the DNA TGTGCCGGACAGGGAAGTGACTATGGCTACACCTTC. This translates into CAGQGSDYGYTF.

This chain uses TRBV12-3 or TRBV12-4 with TRBJ1-5; D remains unclear. CDR3 length equals 15 residues. V gave up 6 bases and J gave up 2 bases, with 14 bases separating them. The CDR3 reads CASSPQVLGNQPQHF. The DNA of the CDR3 is TGTGCCAGCAGCCCTCAGGTGTTGGGCAATCAGCCCCAGCATTTT.

V usage is TRBV2 and J usage is TRBJ1-1, with D unclear. Germline V gene lookup returns CDR1 SNHLY and CDR2 FYNNEI. The CDR3 covers 12 residues. Trimming removed 4 bases from V and 0 bases from J, with 3 bases in between. CDR3 in amino acids: CASSVVNTEAFF. The CDR3 DNA reads TGTGCCAGCAGTGTGGTGAACACTGAAGCTTTCTTT.

On this clonotype: Because the CDR3's place on the DNA is in doubt, the DNA is left out and the CDR3 is given as listed by TCRdb. The rearrangement uses TRBV12-3 or TRBV12-4 and TRBJ2-1; TRBD1 reflects the table's D call only, with no check against the DNA. 13 amino acids form the CDR3, both terminal residues included. CDR3 region: CACSASLGGEQFF.

Here the CDR3 reads CASSQVNSQETQYF. The CDR3 region has the DNA TGTGCCAGCAGCCAAGTTAACAGCCAAGAGACCCAGTACTTC. The chain has TRBV4-2 and TRBJ2-5; D ambiguous. The CDR3 sequence is 14 residues long. Trimming shortened V by 1 base and J by 1 base, and 7 bases separated the two germline ends. Germline CDR1 and CDR2: LGHNA and YNFKEQ.

This chain joins TRBV6-5 and TRBJ1-2, with 7 positions matching TRBD1. The germline V gene has CDR1 MNHEY and CDR2 SVGAGI. This CDR3 is built from 13 residues. With V trimmed by 2 bases and J by 4 bases, 1 base remained unmatched. CDR3 DNA sequence: TGTGCCAGCAGTTACCGGGACAGCTATGGCTACACCTTC. It encodes CASSYRDSYGYTF.

The CDR3 is CASQRGQAEGEQFF. DNA for the CDR3: TGTGCCAGTCAGAGGGGACAGGCCGAGGGTGAGCAGTTCTTC. The chain recombines TRBV19 with TRBJ2-1; 8 bases are a match to TRBD1. With V trimmed by 8 bases and J by 9 bases, 12 bases remained unmatched. The CDR3 runs 14 residues. Germline-derived CDR1 and CDR2 are LNHDA and SQIVND (reference sequence).

The chain joins TRBV6-2 or TRBV6-3 to TRBJ1-1; TRBD1 matches 9 bases. The germline V gene has CDR1 MNHEY and CDR2 SVGEGT. Trimming took 4 bases from V and 6 from J; bases not matched to a gene: 6. The CDR3 is 14 amino acids. CDR3 sequence reads: CASSSQGAFAEAFF. The DNA for the CDR3 is TGTGCCAGCAGTTCACAGGGGGCTTTCGCTGAAGCTTTCTTT.

The gene calls are TRBV27 and TRBJ1-4, with 7 bases aligning to TRBD1. The CDR3 consists of 14 residues. The V gene end was trimmed by 8 bases and the J gene end by 6 bases; junction bases not matched to a gene: 9. Germline CDR1 reads MNHEY; CDR2 reads SMNVEV (reference sequence). CDR3 protein: CASSKRDRDEKLFF. The CDR3 DNA sequence: TGTGCCAGCTCAAAGAGAGACAGGGATGAAAAACTGTTTTTT. Filled out from reference TRBV27 and TRBJ1-4, the complete variable domain reads EAQVTQNPRYLITVTGKKLTVTCSQNMNHEYMSWYRQDPGLGLRQIYYSMNVEVTDKGDVPEGYKVSRKEKRNFPLILESPSPNQTSLYFCASSKRDRDEKLFFGSGTQLSVL.

The sample holds a few counts of this clonotype. The CDR3 DNA reads TGTGCCAGCACCCACAATGCAGACGGACGCACAGATACGCAGTATTTT. Its protein is CASTHNADGRTDTQYF. The chain employs TRBV3-1 and TRBJ2-3; D unclear. The CDR3 spans 16 residues. Germline V gene data show CDR1 as LGHDT and CDR2 as YNNKEL (reference sequence). The V end lost 7 bases, the J end lost 1 base, and 18 bases lay between the germline ends.

V gene TRBV14 combines with J gene TRBJ1-4; 9 bases line up with TRBD1. V shed 4 bases and J 6 bases; nucleotides not matched to a gene: 6. Germline V gene data show CDR1 as SGHDN and CDR2 as FVKESK. CDR3 length: 15 residues. For the CDR3, the DNA is TGTGCCAGCAGCCGACGACAGGGGGTGGATGAAAAACTGTTTTTT. Translated: CASSRRQGVDEKLFF.

This sequence joins TRBV12-3 or TRBV12-4 and TRBJ2-1; 7 bases match TRBD1. The J call is uncertain, as TRBJ2-7 better fits the DNA end. The CDR3 is 16 residues long. DNA for the CDR3: TGTGCCAGCAGTTCCCCCGGGACAGACTATAACAATGAGCAGTACTTC. Amino acids: CASSSPGTDYNNEQYF.

This clonotype was observed a single time. The gene calls are TRBV14 and TRBJ1-2, with D tentatively TRBD1 (5 bases). CDR1 is SGHDN, CDR2 FVKESK, per germline. CDR3 length: 18 residues. Trimming pared 1 base from V and 3 bases from J, leaving 21 bases between. In nucleotides, the CDR3 is TGTGCCAGCAGCCAAGGGGATTACAGGACAAGTGACTACTATGGCTACACCTTC. Translation: CASSQGDYRTSDYYGYTF.